This T cell receptor beta chain was captured in a study of radiotherapy plus CTLA-4 blockade in lung cancer. On this clone itself: Its matching antigen is unknown. Within the sample, other DNA sequences also encode this same CDR3.

Produced via immunoSEQ multiplex PCR; TCRdb's table is partial and in-frame only. The table includes 77,000 or so clones, roughly 69% detected once. Receiving focal radiation plus CTLA-4 blockade with ipilimumab were patients who had chemo-refractory metastatic non-small-cell lung cancer. Findings and caveats of the study: An expansion of tumor-derived TCR clones occurred in blood after radiotherapy plus ipilimumab.

V dropped 3 bases and J dropped 2 bases, with 7 bases sitting between them. Germline CDR1 SNHLY, CDR2 FYNNEI. The CDR3 is 13 residues long. The specimen comprised peripheral blood, sampled from a patient treated with radiotherapy plus ipilimumab. The TCR originated in a human donor with non-small cell lung cancer whose response to radiotherapy plus ipilimumab could not be evaluated. The chain employs TRBV2 and TRBJ2-5; no firm D call. In DNA, the CDR3 is TGTGCCAGCAGTGAGGGCAGACAAGAGACCCAGTACTTC. Translated, it gives CASSEGRQETQYF. The full variable domain, its missing parts supplied by reference TRBV2 and TRBJ2-5, is EPEVTQTPSHQVTQMGQEVILRCVPISNHLYFYWYRQILGQKVEFLVSFYNNEISEKSEIFDDQFSVERPDGSNFTLKIRSTKLEDSAMYFCASSEGRQETQYFGPGTRLLVL.